In its sample, the clone carrying this TCR beta chain was seen a few times. The target antigen is unknown. Total pancreatectomy with islet autotransplantation was the source of the chronic pancreatitis pancreas tissue. No included patient had a known diabetes history. The trim removed 0 bases at V and 5 bases at J, leaving 5 bases unmatched. This CDR3 contains 15 residues. CDR1 and CDR2 from the germline V gene are SGDLS and YYNGEE. Assay: immunoSEQ multiplex PCR; the TCRdb copy retains only in-frame clones and omits some. The sample lists more than 4,500 clones; about 70% were seen once. This specimen comes from a study of immune characteristics of hereditary and idiopathic chronic pancreatitis. Points from the study as a whole: Productive TCR rearrangement counts correlated positively with chronic pancreatitis severity scores. Vbeta-Jbeta usage, including TRBV10, TRBV19, TRBV23 and TRBV5, differed by pancreatitis type. Controls had less diverse, more clonal TCRbeta repertoires than both pancreatitis groups.

Material for sequencing was pancreas tissue with hereditary chronic pancreatitis. V and J are TRBV9 and TRBJ2-7, with 10 bases fitting TRBD2. The TCR originated in a human donor with chronic pancreatitis. The CDR3 spells CASSVGGSGGDEQYF. In DNA form, the CDR3 reads TGTGCCAGCAGCGTAGGAGGGAGCGGGGGGGACGAGCAGTACTTC.